Each of the 17 T cell receptor beta chains below was sequenced from the same sample in a study of blood T cells in healthy people across ages. Then a second PCR, running roughly 7 to 11 cycles, was carried out with a sample-barcoded 5' primer and a J-beta primer mix. TCRdb reprocessed the 5' RACE reads with MiXCR, giving one entry per CDR3 protein. This table holds about 640,000 distinct CDR3 sequences, roughly 53% found once. Sequencing was carried out using blood. The source of these receptors is a man aged 55 to 70 in good health.

Regarding this clonotype: One junction end does not reproduce the germline sequence, and a read error may be involved. V usage is TRBV25-1 and J usage is TRBJ2-2; D gene ambiguous. CDR3 length equals 15 residues. Germline values: CDR1 MGHDK, CDR2 SYGVNS. The CDR3 sequence is CASSESRWSPGELFF. The CDR3 DNA follows: TGTGCCAGCAGCGAATCGCGATGGAGTCCCGGGGAGCTGTTTTTT.

In regard to this clonotype: One end of the junction does not line up with germline, which may come from a read error. The chain uses TRBV20-1 and TRBJ2-5; D is perhaps TRBD1 (7 bases). There are 14 residues in the CDR3. From germline, CDR1 is DFQATT and CDR2 SNEGSKA (reference sequence). CDR3 sequence (DNA): TGCAATGCTAGGTGGCAGGGGGGTTCAGAGACCCAGTACTTC. This gives the protein CNARWQGGSETQYF.

In its sample, this clonotype was seen a few times. This chain joins TRBV18 and TRBJ2-4, with unresolved D. Trimming shortened V by 2 bases and J by 5 bases, and 4 bases separated the two germline ends. CDR3 length: 12 residues. Germline V gene lookup returns CDR1 KGHSH and CDR2 LQKENI. The CDR3 DNA is TGTGCCAGCTCACCAGGAGAAAACATTCAGTACTTC. Translating it yields CASSPGENIQYF.

The chain joins TRBV2 to TRBJ2-5, with 8 bases identical to TRBD1. Germline-derived CDR1 and CDR2 are SNHLY and FYNNEI. The length of the CDR3 is 13 residues. Trimming at V came to 10 bases and at J to 0 bases, leaving 4 bases not matched to a gene. The CDR3 DNA follows: TGTGCCACAAAACAGGGGGACCAAGAGACCCAGTACTTC. This codes for CATKQGDQETQYF.

This sequence joins TRBV24-1 and TRBJ2-3; D gene ambiguous. CDR1 is KGHDR, CDR2 SFDVKD, per germline. Trimming removed 6 bases at V and 7 bases at J, with 10 bases between. This CDR3 spans 12 amino acids. CDR3 nucleotides: TGTGCCACCAGTTATGACTCGAATACGCAGTATTTT. It is translated as CATSYDSNTQYF.

This clonotype has ten or more counts. The V gene is TRBV5-1, the J gene TRBJ1-2, with D possibly being TRBD1 (6 bases). The V end lost 3 bases, the J end lost 3 bases, and 12 bases lay between the germline ends. The CDR3 sequence is 14 residues long. Germline CDR1 is SGHRS and CDR2 is YFSETQ. The CDR3 DNA follows: TGCGCCAGCAGCTCGGCGTCAGGGGACTATGGCTACACCTTC. Its protein is CASSSASGDYGYTF.

The V gene is TRBV12-3 or TRBV12-4, the J gene TRBJ2-5; 12 bases map to TRBD2. Judging by the DNA end, TRBJ2-7 fits better; the J call may be wrong. CDR3 length equals 17 residues. This CDR3 is CASSLDLAGGPNDEQYF. The CDR3 nucleotides are TGTGCCAGCAGTTTAGATCTAGCGGGGGGGCCTAATGACGAGCAGTACTTC.

The chain recombines TRBV6-2 or TRBV6-3 with TRBJ2-1; 7 bases match TRBD1. Germline assignment: CDR1 MNHEY and CDR2 SVGEGT. CDR3 size: 13 residues. Unmatched junction bases numbered 5, after V lost 9 bases and J lost 3 bases. CDR3 sequence reads: CASARDSYNEQFF. The CDR3 DNA is TGTGCCAGTGCCCGGGACAGCTACAATGAGCAGTTCTTC.

The V and J genes are TRBV12-3 or TRBV12-4 and TRBJ2-1, with a weak D call TRBD2 (7 bases). This CDR3 contains 15 residues. With 3 bases removed from V and 10 bases from J, the gap between germline ends came to 19 bases. The CDR3: CASSFSGGLGGEQFF. The CDR3 nucleotides are TGTGCCAGCAGTTTCTCGGGGGGCCTCGGGGGGGAGCAGTTCTTC.

This sequence joins TRBV7-2 and TRBJ2-1, with 8 nucleotides matching TRBD2. CDR1 and CDR2 from the germline V gene are SGHTA and FQGNSA. The length of the CDR3 is 14 residues. V dropped 5 bases and J dropped 9; count of bases not matched to a gene: 9. CDR3 amino acids: CASSTGTSWGEQFF. CDR3 DNA sequence: TGTGCCAGCAGCACCGGGACTAGTTGGGGTGAGCAGTTCTTC. The full variable domain, completed using reference TRBV7-2 and TRBJ2-1, is GAGVSQSPSNKVTEKGKDVELRCDPISGHTALYWYRQSLGQGLEFLIYFQGNSAPDKSGLPSDRFSAERTGGSVSTLTIQRTQQEDSAVYLCASSTGTSWGEQFFGPGTRLTVL.

This clonotype was recorded once. J is TRBJ2-5 and V is TRBV20-1; possible D gene TRBD2, 7 bases. Germline CDR1 reads DFQATT; CDR2 reads SNEGSKA (reference sequence). The CDR3 has 14 amino acids. Deletions cut 1 base from V and 2 bases from J, with 11 bases between. The CDR3 reads CSARVGGRQETQYF. In DNA, the CDR3 is TGCAGTGCTAGAGTCGGGGGGCGACAAGAGACCCAGTACTTC.

The gene calls are TRBV5-1 and TRBJ2-7, with 13 nucleotides matching TRBD2. V lost 4 bases to trimming and J lost 0 bases; unmatched junction nucleotides: 10. The CDR3 is 18 amino acids. CDR1 and CDR2 (germline): SGHRS, YFSETQ. DNA for the CDR3: TGCGCCAGCAGCGAAGGGACTAGCGGGGCCATCTTCTCCTACGAGCAGTACTTC. Its translation is CASSEGTSGAIFSYEQYF.

This clonotype occurred a few times. The rearrangement joins TRBV3-1 to TRBJ2-4; D may be TRBD1 (6 bases). This CDR3 contains 14 residues. Germline V CDR1 and CDR2: LGHDT, YNNKEL (reference sequence). Trimming took off 2 bases at V and 8 bases at J, with 13 bases between the two ends. The CDR3 DNA reads TGTGCCAGCAGCCAAATACAGGGAGCGGACATTCAGTACTTC. Residues: CASSQIQGADIQYF. Full variable domain (outside the CDR3, taken from reference TRBV3-1 and TRBJ2-4): DTAVSQTPKYLVTQMGNDKSIKCEQNLGHDTMYWYKQDSKKFLKIMFSYNNKELIINETVPNRFSPKSPDKAHLNLHINSLELGDSAVYFCASSQIQGADIQYFGAGTRLSVL.

This clonotype was picked up a small number of times. CDR3 residues: CSVAGTAYEQYF. The CDR3 DNA reads TGCAGCGTAGCCGGGACAGCCTACGAGCAGTACTTC. The chain is built from TRBV29-1 and TRBJ2-7, with 7 bases lining up with TRBD1. The CDR3 contains 12 residues. J was trimmed by 2 bases and V by 6 bases; bases with no gene match: 4. Germline V gives CDR1 SQVTM, CDR2 ANQGSEA.

The sample holds a few counts of this clonotype. The chain has TRBV9 and TRBJ2-5; D uncertain. The CDR3 is 15 residues long. V was cut by 4 bases and J by 2 bases, with 15 bases left in between. The V gene's germline CDR1 is SGDLS and CDR2 YYNGEE. In nucleotides, the CDR3 is TGTGCCAGCAGCCCTTCGTCGGTATGGCAAGAGACCCAGTACTTC. It is translated as CASSPSSVWQETQYF.

This sequence joins TRBV9 and TRBJ2-7; D is uncertain. The V end was cut by 1 base, the J end by 3 bases, with 8 bases between. Germline CDR1 SGDLS, CDR2 YYNGEE. This CDR3 is 13 amino acids long. CDR3 protein: CASSVRPGYEQYF. CDR3 nucleotides: TGTGCCAGCAGCGTAAGGCCGGGCTACGAGCAGTACTTC.

The V gene is TRBV5-1, the J gene TRBJ2-7, with D perhaps TRBD1 or TRBD2 (6 bases each). The CDR3 loop spans 15 amino acids. Trimming pared 4 bases from V and 2 bases from J, leaving 16 bases between. Germline CDR1 reads SGHRS; CDR2 reads YFSETQ. The CDR3 DNA follows: TGCGCCAGCAGCACGGGGGACATGCTGGCCTACGAGCAGTACTTC. Its protein product is CASSTGDMLAYEQYF. Filled out from reference TRBV5-1 and TRBJ2-7, the complete variable domain reads KAGVTQTPRYLIKTRGQQVTLSCSPISGHRSVSWYQQTPGQGLQFLFEYFSETQRNKGNFPGRFSGRQFSNSRSEMNVSTLELGDSALYLCASSTGDMLAYEQYFGPGTRLTVT.